Detailed here is one T cell receptor (beta chain). The sample belongs to a study of identifying expanded T cells in peripheral blood. Profiled with immunoSEQ multiplex PCR; TCRdb holds only in-frame clones, not every one. The data hold about 85,000 clones, with approximately 90% observed a single time. Sequenced: blood. The clonotype originates from a person aged 18 to 75 in good health.

The CDR3 spells CSAGYFYNEQFF. In nucleotides, the CDR3 is TGTTCCGCGGGGTATTTCTACAATGAGCAGTTCTTC. This chain connects TRBV7-2 to TRBJ2-1; D may be TRBD2 (6 bases). The CDR3 runs to 12 residues. From germline, CDR1 is SGHTA and CDR2 FQGNSA.